The 17 T cell receptor beta chains given below trace back to one sample, sequenced in a study of cytomegalovirus exposure and HLA in healthy donors. It was with 60 Vbeta and 13 Jbeta primers that the PCR ran. Sequencing was performed with immunoSEQ multiplex PCR; in TCRdb, only in-frame clones are kept and a portion is missing. The listing contains 35,000 to 45,000 clones. What was sequenced was PBMCs. Source of these receptors: a male donor in good health and CMV-seronegative.

The gene calls are TRBV10-3 and TRBJ2-1, with 8 positions matching TRBD2. With 4 bases clipped from V and 8 bases from J, the junction kept 13 bases outside the gene matches. The germline V gene has CDR1 ENHRY and CDR2 SYGVKD. The CDR3 has 16 residues. The CDR3 bases are TGTGCCATCAGTGGGGAGACGGGAGGGGGGGCATATGAGCAGTTCTTC. Translating it yields CAISGETGGGAYEQFF.

The CDR3 coding sequence is TGCGCCAGCAGCGCCGGGACGGCGGGAGGCGAGCAGTACTTC. It specifies CASSAGTAGGEQYF. This chain connects TRBV5-1 to TRBJ2-7; 8 bases fit TRBD2. There are 14 residues in the CDR3. CDR1 SGHRS and CDR2 YFSETQ come from the germline V gene. V was clipped by 4 bases and J by 6 bases; unmatched bases: 9.

CDR3 nucleotide sequence: TGTGCCAGCAGTGTCAACCGGGACAGGAGTTCACCCCTCCACTTT. As protein: CASSVNRDRSSPLHF. The chain is built from TRBV6-1 and TRBJ1-6, with TRBD1 matching over 8 bases. Germline assignment: CDR1 MNHNS and CDR2 SASEGT. The CDR3 spans 15 residues. V trimming: 4 bases; J trimming: 9 bases; junction bases outside the gene matches: 8.

The CDR3 DNA reads TGTGCCAGCAGTGACGGGGCGGGGGCAGAGACCCAGTACTTC. Its protein is CASSDGAGAETQYF. The chain links TRBV6-4 to TRBJ2-5, with D maybe TRBD2 (7 bases). V dropped 2 bases and J dropped 4 bases, with 11 bases sitting between them. Germline CDR1 MRHNA, CDR2 SNTAGT. This CDR3 comprises 14 residues.

The chain combines TRBV29-1 with TRBJ1-1; D not certain. The CDR3 contains 13 residues. The V and J ends lost 4 bases and 1 base respectively, with 10 bases between them. Germline CDR1 is SQVTM and CDR2 is ANQGSEA. CDR3 coding DNA: TGCAGCGTTGTTCGGCGGGAGAACACTGAAGCTTTCTTT. This translates into CSVVRRENTEAFF. Supplemented by reference TRBV29-1 and TRBJ1-1, the full variable domain reads SAVISQKPSRDICQRGTSLTIQCQVDSQVTMMFWYRQQPGQSLTLIATANQGSEATYESGFVIDKFPISRPNLTFSTLTVSNMSPEDSSIYLCSVVRRENTEAFFGQGTRLTVV.

V is TRBV27 and J is TRBJ2-4; the match to TRBD1 covers 10 bases. The CDR3 covers 13 residues. CDR1 and CDR2 from the germline V gene are MNHEY and SMNVEV (reference sequence). J gave up 6 bases and V 8 bases, and 4 bases lay outside the gene matches. The CDR3 DNA reads as TGTGCCAGCTCGACAGGGGGCTCAAACATTCAGTACTTC. Translation gives CASSTGGSNIQYF.

The chain uses TRBV5-1 and TRBJ2-5, with TRBD2 identical over 8 bases. There are 15 residues in the CDR3. V was clipped by 3 bases and J by 1 base; unmatched bases: 5. CDR1 and CDR2 (germline): SGHRS, YFSETQ. The CDR3 protein is CASSYGGGLQETQYF. The DNA of the CDR3 is TGCGCCAGCAGCTACGGGGGGGGTCTCCAAGAGACCCAGTACTTC.

The chain is built from TRBV5-6 and TRBJ2-7; 8 bases are shared with TRBD1. CDR3 length equals 15 residues. Unmatched junction bases numbered 10, after V lost 2 bases and J lost 6 bases. Germline loops: CDR1 SGHDT, CDR2 YYEEEE. The CDR3 coding sequence is TGTGCCAGCAGCTTACTCCGGACAGGGAAAGGCGAGCAGTACTTC. Its protein is CASSLLRTGKGEQYF.

This chain uses TRBV28 with TRBJ1-5, with 7 bases fitting TRBD1. With 8 bases clipped from V and 8 bases from J, the junction kept 9 bases outside the gene matches. Germline V gene lookup returns CDR1 MDHEN and CDR2 SYDVKM. The CDR3 is 13 amino acids. Here the CDR3 reads CASQGQVREPQHF. CDR3 DNA: TGTGCCAGCCAAGGACAGGTTAGGGAGCCCCAGCATTTT.

The chain uses TRBV6-6 and TRBJ2-2; D possibly corresponds to TRBD1 (6 bases). The V end was cut by 6 bases, the J end by 6 bases, with 14 bases between. The germline V gene encodes CDR1 MNHNY and CDR2 SVGAGI (reference sequence). This CDR3 has 14 residues. The CDR3 DNA is TGTGCCAGCAGCCTATCAGGGGCCGCCGGGGAGCTGTTTTTT. Translated, it gives CASSLSGAAGELFF.

The rearrangement links TRBV4-1 to TRBJ1-1; no clear D gene. Trimming took off 1 base at V and 3 bases at J, with 9 bases between the two ends. The CDR3 covers 14 residues. Germline V gives CDR1 MGHRA, CDR2 YSYEKL. The CDR3 region is CASSQARFDTEAFF. The CDR3 DNA follows: TGCGCCAGCAGCCAAGCGAGGTTCGACACTGAAGCTTTCTTT.

The V call is TRBV6-5, the J call TRBJ1-6, with a weak D call TRBD1 (5 bases). Per the germline V gene, CDR1 is MNHEY and CDR2 is SVGAGI. Trimming took 2 bases from V and 5 from J, leaving 10 bases between them. CDR3 length: 15 amino acids. The CDR3 loop reads CASSYGALHNSPLHF. CDR3 DNA sequence: TGTGCCAGCAGTTACGGGGCCCTCCATAATTCACCCCTCCACTTT.

Of note for this clone: The germline gene is not matched at one end of the junction; a read error may be the cause. V is TRBV15 and J is TRBJ2-7; 8 bases map to TRBD2. The CDR3 length is 15 residues. The germline V gene has CDR1 LNHNV and CDR2 YYDKDF (reference sequence). CDR3 nucleotides: TGTGCCACCAGCCTCCGAATAGCGGGGACCTACAAGCAGTACTTC. This gives the protein CATSLRIAGTYKQYF.

This chain links TRBV6-1 with TRBJ1-1; 8 bases align to TRBD1. Germline V gene sequence: CDR1 MNHNS, CDR2 SASEGT. V lost 5 bases to trimming and J lost 0 bases; unmatched junction nucleotides: 5. The CDR3 consists of 15 residues. CDR3 sequence (DNA): TGTGCCAGCAGTTTCCGGACAGGGCTGAACACTGAAGCTTTCTTT. Its translation is CASSFRTGLNTEAFF.

The V call is TRBV6-1, the J call TRBJ2-7; 9 nucleotides match TRBD2. J was trimmed by 7 bases and V by 3 bases; bases with no gene match: 7. The germline CDR1 and CDR2 sequences are MNHNS and SASEGT. CDR3 length equals 14 residues. This CDR3 is CASSDPGLAREQYF. The DNA for the CDR3 is TGTGCCAGCAGTGACCCCGGACTAGCGCGGGAGCAGTACTTC.

This sequence joins TRBV2 and TRBJ2-5; 12 nucleotides align to TRBD1. CDR1 and CDR2 (germline): SNHLY, FYNNEI. The ends lost 6 bases at V and 5 bases at J; junction bases unmatched: 10. This CDR3 has 16 amino acids. In DNA, the CDR3 is TGTGCCAGCAGACAAACCGGGACAGGGGGCTTGGAGACCCAGTACTTC. Encoded protein: CASRQTGTGGLETQYF.

This rearrangement joins TRBV19 to TRBJ1-6; 7 bases are shared with TRBD1. With 9 bases clipped from V and 10 bases from J, the junction kept 9 bases outside the gene matches. The CDR3 length is 13 residues. Germline CDR1 reads LNHDA; CDR2 reads SQIVND (reference sequence). In nucleotides, the CDR3 is TGTGCCAGCAGGCTTACAGGGGAGTCACCCCTCCACTTT. It codes for CASRLTGESPLHF.